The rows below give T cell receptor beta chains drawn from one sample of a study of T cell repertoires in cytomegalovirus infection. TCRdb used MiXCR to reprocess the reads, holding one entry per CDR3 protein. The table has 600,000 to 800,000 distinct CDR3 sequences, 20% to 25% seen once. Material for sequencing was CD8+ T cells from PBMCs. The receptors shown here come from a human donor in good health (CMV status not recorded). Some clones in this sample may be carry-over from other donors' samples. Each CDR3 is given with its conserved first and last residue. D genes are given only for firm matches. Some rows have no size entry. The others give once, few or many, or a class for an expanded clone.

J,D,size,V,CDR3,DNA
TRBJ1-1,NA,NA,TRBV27,CASSAPDRMGTEAFF,TGTGCCAGCAGCGCACCTGACAGGATGGGGACTGAAGCTTTCTTT
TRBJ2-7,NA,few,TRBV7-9,CASSLIPAWSYEQYF,TGTGCCAGCAGCTTAATCCCCGCTTGGTCGTACGAGCAGTACTTC
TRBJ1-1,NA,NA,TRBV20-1,CSVGGGGTEAFF,TGCAGTGTCGGGGGGGGAGGGACTGAAGCTTTCTTT
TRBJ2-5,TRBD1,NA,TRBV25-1,CASSSWGQGETQYF,TGTGCCAGCAGTTCCTGGGGACAGGGAGAGACCCAGTACTTC
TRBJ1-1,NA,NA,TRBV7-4,CTSSTQNTEAFF,TGTACCAGCAGCACACAGAACACTGAAGCTTTCTTT
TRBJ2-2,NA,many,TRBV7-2,CASSLNRNTGELFF,TGTGCCAGCAGCTTAAACAGGAACACCGGGGAGCTGTTTTTT
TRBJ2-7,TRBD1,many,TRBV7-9,CASSCTGAGCEQYF,TGTGCCAGCAGCTGCACAGGGGCCGGATGCGAGCAGTACTTC
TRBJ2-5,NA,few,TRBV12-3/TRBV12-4,CASSWGWTVQETQYF,TGTGCCAGCAGTTGGGGCTGGACTGTCCAAGAGACCCAGTACTTC
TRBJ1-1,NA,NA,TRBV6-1,CASNTETEAFF,TGTGCCAGCAATACTGAGACTGAAGCTTTCTTT
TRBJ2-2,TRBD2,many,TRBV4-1,CASSLTSGAPKGELFF,TGCGCCAGCAGCCTAACTAGCGGGGCCCCGAAAGGGGAGCTGTTTTTT
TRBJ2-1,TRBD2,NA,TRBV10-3,CAIREGGDNEQFF,TGTGCCATCAGAGAGGGAGGGGACAATGAGCAGTTCTTC
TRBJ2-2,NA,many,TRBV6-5,CASSSQAYTGELFF,TGTGCCAGCAGTTCACAGGCTTACACCGGGGAGCTGTTTTTT
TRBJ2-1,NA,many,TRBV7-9,CASSSHAGLYNEQFF,TGTGCCAGCAGCTCCCACGCGGGACTTTACAATGAGCAGTTCTTC
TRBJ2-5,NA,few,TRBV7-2,CASSLNWVETQYF,TGTGCCAGCAGCTTAAACTGGGTAGAGACCCAGTACTTC
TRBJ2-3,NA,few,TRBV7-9,CASSSSSDTDTQYF,TGTGCCAGCAGCTCCTCCAGTGACACAGATACGCAGTATTTT
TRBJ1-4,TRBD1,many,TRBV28,CASSQLSGQGFEKLFF,TGTGCCAGCAGTCAACTTTCGGGACAGGGCTTTGAAAAACTGTTTTTT
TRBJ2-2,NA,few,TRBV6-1,CASSSITRPGELFF,TGTGCCAGCAGCTCGATAACTAGGCCCGGGGAGCTGTTTTTT
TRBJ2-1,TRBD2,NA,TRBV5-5,CASSLGAGEPYNEQFF,TGTGCCAGCAGCTTGGGAGCGGGGGAACCCTACAATGAGCAGTTCTTC
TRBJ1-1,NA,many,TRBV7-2,CASSPGSGQGPRNTEAFF,TGTGCCAGCAGCCCCGGTTCTGGGCAGGGCCCAAGAAACACTGAAGCTTTCTTT
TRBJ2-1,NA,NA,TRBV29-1,CSVETLSRGANEQFF,TGCAGCGTTGAAACTCTATCCCGGGGGGCGAATGAGCAGTTCTTC
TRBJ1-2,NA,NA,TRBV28,CASSLSRRNYGYTF,TGTGCCAGCAGTTTGTCCCGCAGAAACTATGGCTACACCTTC
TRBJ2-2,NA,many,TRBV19,CASSPTGNTGELFF,TGTGCCAGCAGCCCGACAGGGAACACCGGGGAGCTGTTTTTT
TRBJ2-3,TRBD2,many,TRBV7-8,CASSPGLALWDTQYF,TGTGCCAGCAGCCCGGGACTAGCTCTCTGGGATACGCAGTATTTT
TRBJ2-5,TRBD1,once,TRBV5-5,CASSLDRKTGARETQYF,TGTGCCAGCAGCTTAGACCGGAAAACAGGGGCTCGAGAGACCCAGTACTTC
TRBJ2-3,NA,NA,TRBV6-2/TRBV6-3,CASSYVAPGITDTQYF,TGTGCCAGCAGTTACGTAGCGCCAGGGATCACAGATACGCAGTATTTT
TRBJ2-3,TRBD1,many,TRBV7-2,CASSLGDRASDTQYF,TGTGCCAGCAGCTTAGGGGACAGGGCGTCAGATACGCAGTATTTT
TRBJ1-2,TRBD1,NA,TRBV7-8,CASSLPGQGAQLSNYGYTF,TGTGCCAGCAGCTTACCGGGACAGGGGGCCCAACTCTCTAACTATGGCTACACCTTC
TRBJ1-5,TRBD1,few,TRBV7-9,CASRQGAGQPQHF,TGTGCCTCCCGACAGGGGGCTGGGCAGCCCCAGCATTTT
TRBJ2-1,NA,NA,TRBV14,CASSPPRGRSAYNEQFF,TGTGCCAGCAGCCCCCCCCGGGGTAGGTCGGCCTACAATGAGCAGTTCTTC
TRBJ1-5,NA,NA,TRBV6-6,CASSYLTPTGSEPQHF,TGTGCCAGCAGTTACTTGACCCCTACCGGGAGTGAGCCCCAGCATTTT
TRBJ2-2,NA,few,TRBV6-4,CASSDRPAGGELFF,TGTGCCAGCAGTGACCGACCTGCGGGGGGGGAGCTGTTTTTT
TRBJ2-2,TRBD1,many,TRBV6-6,CASSYLTGAAANTGELFF,TGTGCCAGCAGTTACCTGACAGGGGCCGCAGCGAACACCGGGGAGCTGTTTTTT
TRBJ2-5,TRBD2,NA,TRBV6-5,CASSGERGYQETQYF,TGTGCCAGCAGTGGGGAGCGGGGCTACCAAGAGACCCAGTACTTC
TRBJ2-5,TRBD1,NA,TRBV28,CDSSLEGQGVWETQYF,TGTGACAGCAGTTTAGAAGGACAGGGGGTTTGGGAGACCCAGTACTTC
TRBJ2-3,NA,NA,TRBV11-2,CASSSDTGLLDTQYF,TGTGCCAGCAGCTCCGATACGGGGCTGCTGGATACGCAGTATTTT
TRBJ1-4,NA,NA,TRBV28,CASSFFLATNEKLFF,TGTGCCAGCAGTTTTTTTCTTGCAACTAATGAAAAACTGTTTTTT
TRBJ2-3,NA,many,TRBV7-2,CASSLGLLGTDTQYF,TGTGCCAGCAGCCTGGGACTTCTTGGCACAGATACGCAGTATTTT
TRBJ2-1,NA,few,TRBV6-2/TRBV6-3,CASRIGNEQFF,TGTGCCAGCAGAATTGGTAATGAGCAGTTCTTC
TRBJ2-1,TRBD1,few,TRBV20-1,CSALGTAKESSYNEQFF,TGCAGTGCTCTCGGGACAGCCAAGGAGTCCAGCTACAATGAGCAGTTCTTC
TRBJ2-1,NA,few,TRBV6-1,CASINAGRNYNEQFF,TGTGCCAGCATCAATGCGGGGAGGAACTACAATGAGCAGTTCTTC
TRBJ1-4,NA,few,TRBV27,CASSLSWGTNEKLFF,TGTGCCAGCAGTTTATCTTGGGGCACTAATGAAAAACTGTTTTTT
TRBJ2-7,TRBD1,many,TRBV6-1,CASSLYRDRNYEQYF,TGTGCCAGCAGTCTGTACCGGGACAGGAACTACGAGCAGTACTTC
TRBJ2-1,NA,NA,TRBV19,CASSILPSTTSYNEQFF,TGTGCCAGTAGTATTTTGCCCTCCACCACGTCCTACAATGAGCAGTTCTTC
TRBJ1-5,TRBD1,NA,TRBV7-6,CASSLKTGNNQPQHF,TGTGCCAGCAGCTTAAAGACAGGGAACAATCAGCCCCAGCATTTT
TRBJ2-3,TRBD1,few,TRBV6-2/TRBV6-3,CASSKDRGSTDTQYF,TGTGCCAGCAGCAAGGACAGGGGGAGCACAGATACGCAGTATTTT
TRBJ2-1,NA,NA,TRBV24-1,CATSDPDGLEEQFF,TGTGCCACCAGTGACCCGGACGGTCTCGAGGAGCAGTTCTTC
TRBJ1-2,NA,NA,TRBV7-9,CASSLLLGHPDGYGYTF,TGTGCCAGCAGCTTATTATTAGGCCACCCGGACGGCTATGGCTACACCTTC
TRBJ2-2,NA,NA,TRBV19,CASQSQRNTGELFF,TGTGCCAGTCAGTCCCAACGAAACACCGGGGAGCTGTTTTTT
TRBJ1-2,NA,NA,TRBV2,CASFNQGRLKNYGYTF,TGTGCCAGCTTTAACCAGGGGCGTTTAAAGAACTATGGCTACACCTTC
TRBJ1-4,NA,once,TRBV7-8,CASSLKTWPNEKLFF,TGTGCCAGCAGCTTAAAAACATGGCCTAATGAAAAACTGTTTTTT
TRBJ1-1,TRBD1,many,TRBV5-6,CASSLGTGWNTEAFF,TGTGCCAGCAGCTTGGGGACAGGGTGGAACACTGAAGCTTTCTTT
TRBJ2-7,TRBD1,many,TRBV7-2,CASSHGTGSISYEQYF,TGTGCCAGCAGCCACGGGACAGGATCCATCTCCTACGAGCAGTACTTC
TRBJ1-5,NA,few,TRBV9,CASSVSPGQPQHF,TGTGCCAGCAGCGTATCCCCTGGTCAGCCCCAGCATTTT
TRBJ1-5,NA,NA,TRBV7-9,CASSSSGAKGAQHF,TGTGCCAGCAGCTCCTCCGGGGCTAAAGGAGCCCAGCATTTT
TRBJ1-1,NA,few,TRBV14,CASSQDPPGGTEAFF,TGTGCCAGCAGCCAAGATCCCCCCGGGGGGACTGAAGCTTTCTTT
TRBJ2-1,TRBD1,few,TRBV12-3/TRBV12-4,CANSQGAYNEQFF,TGTGCCAACTCCCAGGGGGCTTACAATGAGCAGTTCTTC
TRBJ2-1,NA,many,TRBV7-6,CASSLSPGGSEQFF,TGTGCCAGCAGCCTCTCCCCAGGAGGGAGCGAGCAGTTCTTC
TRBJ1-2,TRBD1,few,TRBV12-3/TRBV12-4,CASSYGTGNYGYTF,TGTGCCAGCAGTTACGGGACAGGGAACTATGGCTACACCTTC
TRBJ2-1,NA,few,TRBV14,CASSPLLDRNNEQFF,TGTGCCAGCAGCCCCCTTCTCGACAGAAACAATGAGCAGTTCTTC